This T cell receptor beta chain was identified during a study of control samples from healthy donors and cancer patients. Some clones are missing from TCRdb's copy, which holds only in-frame ones; the method was immunoSEQ multiplex PCR. The table has roughly 93,000 clones, 85% to 90% seen once; the top ten hold under 10%. Trimming left V 1 base short and J 0 bases short, with 4 bases between. The CDR3 sequence is 14 residues long. Germline-derived CDR1 and CDR2 are PRHDT and FYEKMQ (reference sequence). The sequencing sample was made of PBMCs. The V and J genes are TRBV13 and TRBJ1-3; D unclear. This TCR came from a woman in her 50s with colorectal cancer. DNA for the CDR3: TGTGCCAGCAGCTTAGCGATCTCTGGAAACACCATATATTTT. Translating gives CASSLAISGNTIYF.